A single sample is the source of the 15 T cell receptor beta chains below, sequenced in a study of blood T cell repertoires in COVID-19. TCRdb's table, derived via immunoSEQ multiplex PCR, lists solely in-frame clones and lacks some. This table has 400,000 to 450,000 clones, roughly 90% appearing once. Sequenced sample: peripheral blood. The receptors were gathered from a woman aged 25 to 39 with active or convalescent COVID-19.

This chain uses TRBV6-5 with TRBJ1-2; D is possibly TRBD1 (6 bases). V dropped 5 bases and J dropped 5 bases, with 12 bases sitting between them. Germline-derived CDR1 and CDR2 are MNHEY and SVGAGI. This CDR3 region has 13 residues. The DNA for the CDR3 is TGTGCCAGCAGTCCGCTACAGGGATATGGCTACACCTTC. This translates into CASSPLQGYGYTF.

The chain joins TRBV29-1 to TRBJ2-1; 12 bases agree with TRBD2. In germline, CDR1 is SQVTM, CDR2 ANQGSEA. The CDR3 has 12 residues. J gave up 15 bases and V 8 bases, and 11 bases lay outside the gene matches. As DNA, the CDR3 is TGCAGCTGTGAAACTAGCGGGAGGTTACCGTTCTTC. Amino acids: CSCETSGRLPFF.

The V gene is TRBV4-1, the J gene TRBJ1-5, with D perhaps matching TRBD1 (5 bases). Trimming left V 3 bases short and J 4 bases short, with 10 bases between. Germline-derived CDR1 and CDR2 are MGHRA and YSYEKL. This CDR3 is built from 14 residues. This CDR3 reads CASSHQAGNQPQHF. The CDR3 DNA sequence: TGCGCCAGCAGCCACCAGGCAGGGAATCAGCCCCAGCATTTT.

The chain carries TRBV28 and TRBJ2-3; 9 bases align to TRBD1. V lost 1 base, J lost 11 bases, and 4 bases stayed unmatched. The CDR3 runs to 13 residues. From germline, CDR1 is MDHEN and CDR2 SYDVKM. In nucleotides, the CDR3 is TGTGCCAGCAGTTTATCCGACAGGGGGAAGCAGTATTTT. Its translation: CASSLSDRGKQYF.

This sequence joins TRBV19 and TRBJ1-5; D unresolved. Germline assignment: CDR1 LNHDA and CDR2 SQIVND (reference sequence). Trimming removed 3 bases at V and 1 base at J, with 7 bases between. This CDR3 is built from 14 residues. CDR3 DNA sequence: TGTGCCAGTAGTATGGAGGGAAGCAATCAGCCCCAGCATTTT. It encodes CASSMEGSNQPQHF.

Concerning this clone: Other DNA sequences in the same sample also yield this CDR3. This chain uses TRBV19 with TRBJ1-1; 7 bases fit TRBD1. V lost 6 bases to trimming and J lost 0 bases; unmatched junction nucleotides: 4. This CDR3 has 14 amino acids. The germline V gene has CDR1 LNHDA and CDR2 SQIVND (reference sequence). CDR3 sequence reads: CASRGTAMNTEAFF. CDR3 DNA: TGTGCCAGTAGAGGGACAGCAATGAACACTGAAGCTTTCTTT. Looking up the rest from reference TRBV19 and TRBJ1-1 gives the full variable domain: DGGITQSPKYLFRKEGQNVTLSCEQNLNHDAMYWYRQDPGQGLRLIYYSQIVNDFQKGDIAEGYSVSREKKESFPLTVTSAQKNPTAFYLCASRGTAMNTEAFFGQGTRLTVV.

This chain connects TRBV6-1 to TRBJ2-2, with 8 positions matching TRBD2. The CDR3 runs 17 residues. CDR1 MNHNS and CDR2 SASEGT come from the germline V gene. The J segment lost 3 bases and the V segment lost 3 bases, leaving 9 bases of the junction unmatched. The CDR3 region has the DNA TGTGCCAGCAGTGATTCCGGGACTAGGATGCACACCGGGGAGCTGTTTTTT. Translating it yields CASSDSGTRMHTGELFF.

This rearrangement joins TRBV10-2 to TRBJ1-2; D call uncertain. The V and J ends lost 4 bases and 8 bases respectively, with 20 bases between them. CDR3 length: 15 amino acids. In germline, CDR1 is WSHSY, CDR2 SAAADI. The CDR3 region has the DNA TGCGCCAGCAGTGGGGAGGGCGGATCGGGCTCCGGCTACACCTTC. This codes for CASSGEGGSGSGYTF.

The chain has TRBV7-9 and TRBJ1-2; TRBD1 might be the D (6 bases). Germline assignment: CDR1 SEHNR and CDR2 FQNEAQ (reference sequence). Trimming took 2 bases from V and 1 from J, leaving 23 bases between them. The CDR3 has 19 residues. CDR3 sequence: CASSLSLARTGHHNYGYTF. The CDR3 DNA reads as TGTGCCAGCAGCTTAAGTTTAGCGAGGACGGGACACCATAACTATGGCTACACCTTC.

The CDR3 coding sequence is TGCAGCGTTGAGGGACTAGCGGGTTACAATGAGCAGTTCTTC. Amino acids: CSVEGLAGYNEQFF. The rearrangement uses TRBV29-1 and TRBJ2-1; the match to TRBD2 covers 12 bases. The CDR3 spans 14 residues. The germline V gene encodes CDR1 SQVTM and CDR2 ANQGSEA. Germline trimming cut 3 bases from V and 4 bases from J; bases unmatched to any gene: 1.

The rearrangement joins TRBV4-1 to TRBJ2-7, with a tentative D call TRBD1 (6 bases). The CDR3 sequence is 16 residues long. CDR1 is MGHRA and CDR2 is YSYEKL in the germline V gene. Trimming left V 3 bases short and J 4 bases short, with 19 bases between. The CDR3 coding sequence is TGCGCCAGCAGCCAGGCTACGGGACAACTACCATACGAGCAGTACTTC. Amino acid sequence: CASSQATGQLPYEQYF.

The DNA for the CDR3 is TGTGCCAGCAGTCCGCGAAGAGGCCAGGGGGCAAGCACTGAAGCTTTCTTT. Translation gives CASSPRRGQGASTEAFF. The rearrangement joins TRBV6-6 to TRBJ1-1; 8 nucleotides align to TRBD1. This CDR3 region has 17 residues. Germline V gene data show CDR1 as MNHNY and CDR2 as SVGAGI (reference sequence). V trimming: 5 bases; J trimming: 4 bases; junction bases outside the gene matches: 15.

The chain links TRBV19 to TRBJ2-7; 9 bases fit TRBD2. Germline CDR1 reads LNHDA; CDR2 reads SQIVND (reference sequence). Germline trimming cut 4 bases from V and 3 bases from J; bases unmatched to any gene: 4. CDR3 size: 14 residues. CDR3: CASSRRLADYEQYF. Written as DNA, the CDR3 is TGTGCCAGTAGTAGGCGACTAGCGGACTACGAGCAGTACTTC.

V is TRBV2 and J is TRBJ2-7; maybe TRBD2 (5 bases). The germline V gene encodes CDR1 SNHLY and CDR2 FYNNEI. The CDR3 has 13 amino acids. V was clipped by 2 bases and J by 5 bases, with 10 bases between them. The CDR3 nucleotides are TGTGCCAGCAGTGAACTAGCTATCCACGAGCAGTACTTC. Protein product: CASSELAIHEQYF.

V is TRBV3-1 (or the pseudogene TRBV3-2) and J is TRBJ1-1; possible D gene TRBD1, 6 bases. Per the germline V gene, CDR1 is LGHDT and CDR2 is YNNKEL (reference sequence). The CDR3 runs 15 residues. V lost 4 bases, J lost 1 base, and 13 bases lay in between. In nucleotides, the CDR3 is TGTGCCAGCAGCCCGCGAGGGGGATCGAACACTGAAGCTTTCTTT. Its translation: CASSPRGGSNTEAFF.